This is a list of T cell receptor beta chains from one sample in a study of tumour-infiltrating T cells in Burkitt lymphoma. Profiled with immunoSEQ multiplex PCR; TCRdb holds only in-frame clones, not every one. The sample includes a few thousand clones, roughly 85% of them seen just once. Sequences were obtained from tumor tissue. All receptors derive from a human donor with diffuse large B-cell lymphoma. The CDR3 runs from the conserved cysteine through the conserved F or W. The order of the fields is V gene, clone size, D gene, J gene, CDR3 DNA, CDR3 protein. The D gene is left open where the match is weak. Clone size appears in some rows only: once, few, many, or a class for an expanded clone.

>TRBV10-3|.|TRBD2|TRBJ2-3
TGTGCCATCAGTGACCCTAGCGGGAGCACAGATACGCAGTATTTT
CAISDPSGSTDTQYF
>TRBV5-1|.|.|TRBJ2-3
TGCGCCAGCAACGGGGGAGATACGCAGTATTTT
CASNGGDTQYF
>TRBV5-1|once|TRBD2|TRBJ2-2
TGCGCCAGCAGCTTGGACAGCGGGATCGCCGGGGAGCTGTTTTTT
CASSLDSGIAGELFF
>TRBV29-1|once|TRBD1|TRBJ1-5
TGCAGCGTCAGTGGACAGGGTGATCAGCCCCAGCATTTT
CSVSGQGDQPQHF
>TRBV29-1|.|.|TRBJ1-1
TGCAGCGTTGAAGAGGGGTCGAACACTGAAGCTTTCTTT
CSVEEGSNTEAFF
>TRBV5-4|once|.|TRBJ2-5
TGTGCCAGCAGCACTGACAGCTTCCAAGAGACCCAGTACTTC
CASSTDSFQETQYF
>TRBV19|.|TRBD1|TRBJ2-5
TGTGCCAGTGGACAGGGACAAGAGACCCAGTACTTC
CASGQGQETQYF
>TRBV19|.|.|TRBJ2-5
TGTGCCAGTAGACAGCTGGGGGGAGAGACCCAGTACTTC
CASRQLGGETQYF
>TRBV6-6|.|TRBD2|TRBJ2-7
TGTGCCAGCAGTTACGGCGGACTAGTTCGCTACGAGCAGTACTTC
CASSYGGLVRYEQYF
>TRBV19|.|.|TRBJ1-1
TGTGCCAGTAGTGCCCGCCTGGGGAACACTGAAGCTTTCTTT
CASSARLGNTEAFF
>TRBV4-2|.|.|TRBJ2-7
TGTGCCAGCAGCCTCACCGGGACGGCTAGCTCCTACGAGCAGTACTTC
CASSLTGTASSYEQYF
>TRBV9|.|.|TRBJ1-5
TGTGCCAGCAGCGTAATCACGGGTTATCAGCCCCAGCATTTT
CASSVITGYQPQHF
>TRBV6-1|.|.|TRBJ2-5
TGTGCCAGCAGTGAACAGGTCGGGCAGACAGAGACCCAGTACTTC
CASSEQVGQTETQYF
>TRBV29-1|.|.|TRBJ2-1
TGCAGCGTAGTGGCAGGGGAAGCCTACAATGAGCAGTTCTTC
CSVVAGEAYNEQFF
>TRBV11-3|.|TRBD2|TRBJ2-1
TGTGCCAGCAGCTTAGAAGCGGGAGCCTACAATGAGCAGTTCTTC
CASSLEAGAYNEQFF
>TRBV11-1|.|TRBD1|TRBJ2-1
TGTGCCAGCAGCCTCCGCGCAGGGGGCTACTACAATGAGCAGTTCTTC
CASSLRAGGYYNEQFF
>TRBV28|.|TRBD1|TRBJ1-4
TGTGCCAGCAGTTTATCACAGGGGGCGTTTGAAAAACTGTTTTTT
CASSLSQGAFEKLFF
>TRBV9|.|.|TRBJ1-3
TGTGCCAGCAGTCCGTTTATCTCTGGAAACACCATATATTTT
CASSPFISGNTIYF
>TRBV10-3|.|.|TRBJ2-1
TGTGCCATCAGTGAGTCACCTCCCCGGGGCGATGAGCAGTTCTTC
CAISESPPRGDEQFF
>TRBV7-9|.|.|TRBJ2-7
TGTGCCAGCGGGGACGGCTCCTACGAGCAGTACTTC
CASGDGSYEQYF
>TRBV2|.|.|TRBJ2-7
TGTGCCAGCAGGGCCGGGTCTTACTTCTCCTACGAGCAGTACTTC
CASRAGSYFSYEQYF
>TRBV5-4|once|TRBD2|TRBJ2-5
TGTGCCAGCAGCTTGGGACTAGCGGGTACCCAAGAGACCCAGTACTTC
CASSLGLAGTQETQYF
>TRBV4-1|few|.|TRBJ2-3
TGCGCCAGCAGCCAAGATGAAGGTTGGATCCTCACAGATACGCAGTATTTT
CASSQDEGWILTDTQYF
>TRBV6-1|.|TRBD2|TRBJ2-5
TGTGCCAGCAGTGAACTAGCGGGGGACCAAGAGACCCAGTACTTC
CASSELAGDQETQYF
>TRBV28|.|.|TRBJ1-5
TGTGCCAGCAGTTACCCGAGCGGGAATCAGCCCCAGCATTTT
CASSYPSGNQPQHF
>TRBV9|.|TRBD2|TRBJ2-3
TGTGCCAGCAGCGCCGAGGCCCCGGGACTAGCAACAGATACGCAGTATTTT
CASSAEAPGLATDTQYF
>TRBV9|.|.|TRBJ2-5
TGTGCCAGCAGCGTCGGGACCCTCCAAGAGACCCAGTACTTC
CASSVGTLQETQYF
>TRBV27|.|.|TRBJ2-1
TGTGCCAGCAGGCGATCCGGCTACAATGAGCAGTTCTTC
CASRRSGYNEQFF
>TRBV7-7|.|TRBD2|TRBJ2-1
TGTGCCAGCAGCTCGGGACTAGCGGAGAGGGGTGAGCAGTTCTTC
CASSSGLAERGEQFF
>TRBV2|.|TRBD2|TRBJ2-1
TGTGCCAGCAGTGAAAGCGGGAGGGCCGATGAGCAGTTCTTC
CASSESGRADEQFF
>TRBV28|.|TRBD1|TRBJ1-2
TGTGCCAGCAGTTTTCGGGACAGACTTTATGGCTACACCTTC
CASSFRDRLYGYTF
>TRBV15|.|.|TRBJ1-1
TGTGCCACCACTCGCGGGGGTTCGAACACTGAAGCTTTCTTT
CATTRGGSNTEAFF
>TRBV5-6|.|.|TRBJ2-1
TGTGCCAGCAGCTTGAAGAATGAGCAGTTCTTC
CASSLKNEQFF
>TRBV25-1|.|TRBD1|TRBJ1-2
TGTGCCAGCAGGACAGGGGGTCATGGCTACACCTTC
CASRTGGHGYTF
>TRBV14|.|TRBD2|TRBJ2-7
TGTGCCAGCAGCATTCTTAGGACTAGCGGAACTTCCTACGAGCAGTACTTC
CASSILRTSGTSYEQYF
>TRBV28|few|TRBD2|TRBJ2-5
TGTGCCAGCAGTACCTGGACTAGCGCGTATCAAGAGACCCAGTACTTC
CASSTWTSAYQETQYF
>TRBV19|few|.|TRBJ1-4
TGTGCCAGTACCAAACAGGGATCTGCAACTAATGAAAAACTGTTTTTT
CASTKQGSATNEKLFF